There are a few counts of the clone carrying this T cell receptor (beta chain). V lost 1 base and J lost 8, with 15 bases in between. The germline V gene has CDR1 SGHVS and CDR2 FNYEAQ. CDR3 length equals 15 residues. This sample stems from a study of T cell repertoires in cytomegalovirus infection. One entry per CDR3 protein results from TCRdb running MiXCR on the reads. The repertoire holds about 150,000 distinct CDR3 sequences, with 17% as singletons. The rearrangement uses TRBV7-6 and TRBJ2-4; tentatively, D is TRBD1 (5 bases). The clonotype originates from a human donor in good health (CMV status not recorded). Some clones in this sample may be carry-over from other donors' samples. Sequencing input: CD8+ T cells from PBMCs. CDR3 bases: TGTGCCAGCAGCTTAGATGGCAGGGTCGGGCACATTCAGTACTTC. This translates into CASSLDGRVGHIQYF. Full variable domain (outside the CDR3, taken from reference TRBV7-6 and TRBJ2-4): GAGVSQSPRYKVTKRGQDVALRCDPISGHVSLYWYRQALGQGPEFLTYFNYEAQQDKSGLPNDRFSAERPEGSISTLTIQRTEQRDSAMYRCASSLDGRVGHIQYFGAGTRLSVL.